The rows below give T cell receptor beta chains drawn from one sample of a study of cytomegalovirus exposure and HLA in healthy donors. The method was immunoSEQ multiplex PCR; TCRdb's version includes in-frame clones alone and lacks a portion of them. This table holds some 110,000 clones, 70% to 80% found once. Sequencing was carried out using PBMCs. The source of these receptors is a woman under 30 in good health and CMV-seronegative. Each CDR3 is given with its conserved first and last residue. Fields, in order: J gene, clone size, D gene, V gene, CDR3 protein, CDR3 DNA. A D gene is named only where the DNA matches it firmly. Not all rows give a size; the values are once, few, many and, for expanded clones, a class.

>TRBJ1-3|NA|NA|TRBV30
CAWKKSNLGNTIYF
TGTGCCTGGAAAAAGTCAAACTTAGGAAACACCATATATTTT
>TRBJ1-1|NA|NA|TRBV6-6
CASSPHPSGGAEAFF
TGTGCCAGCAGTCCTCACCCCAGCGGAGGGGCTGAAGCTTTCTTT
>TRBJ1-2|NA|TRBD1|TRBV4-2
CASSQEGQGGYGYTF
TGTGCCAGCAGCCAAGAGGGACAGGGGGGTTATGGCTACACCTTC
>TRBJ1-1|few|NA|TRBV6-1
CASSGLQGPGAFF
TGTGCCAGCAGTGGCTTACAGGGTCCGGGAGCTTTCTTT
>TRBJ2-5|once|NA|TRBV5-6
CASSGLWGENQETQYF
TGTGCCAGCAGCGGTTTGTGGGGCGAAAACCAAGAGACCCAGTACTTC
>TRBJ1-2|NA|TRBD1|TRBV2
CASSETGASYGYTF
TGTGCCAGCAGTGAAACAGGGGCTAGCTATGGCTACACCTTC
>TRBJ2-5|once|TRBD1|TRBV2
CASGGGGQGFETQYF
TGTGCCAGCGGGGGGGGAGGACAGGGGTTTGAGACCCAGTACTTC
>TRBJ2-2|NA|TRBD2|TRBV28
CASSLGGLNTGELFF
TGTGCCAGCAGTTTAGGGGGACTAAACACCGGGGAGCTGTTTTTT
>TRBJ1-2|NA|TRBD1|TRBV29-1
CSDRGPSGYTF
TGCAGCGACAGGGGGCCGAGTGGCTACACCTTC
>TRBJ1-1|NA|TRBD1|TRBV27
CASSPGTGYGEAFF
TGTGCCAGCAGTCCCGGGACAGGTTATGGTGAAGCTTTCTTT
>TRBJ2-1|NA|NA|TRBV5-1
CASSLGGPYNEQFF
TGCGCCAGCAGCTTAGGGGGTCCATACAATGAGCAGTTCTTC